The 30 T cell receptor beta chains below all came from one sample that was sequenced in a study of regulatory T cells in long-lasting Graves disease. Time point noted: newly diagnosed GD, antithyroid drugs for less than 3 months. Following extraction of RNA from PBMCs, that RNA was used to make the TCR library. Arm-PCR of CDR3 regions with iRepertoire HTBI primers generated TCR beta libraries. TCRdb reanalysed the multiplex PCR reads using MiXCR and keeps one entry per CDR3 protein. Altogether about 420,000 distinct CDR3 sequences are present, about a sixth being singletons, with the ten largest covering about a quarter. The data also belong to a second study, concerning T cells in Graves' hyperthyroidism and ophthalmopathy.

Sequences were derived from peripheral blood mononuclear cells (PBMCs), sampled at new diagnosis, from a patient treated with antithyroid drugs. These receptors came from a woman under 30 with Graves disease.

DNA for the CDR3: TGCAGTGCTGGAGGGGACAGGGCAACCTACGAGCAGTACTTC. It yields the protein CSAGGDRATYEQYF. This chain joins TRBV20-1 and TRBJ2-7; 9 bases align to TRBD1. Germline loops: CDR1 DFQATT, CDR2 SNEGSKA (reference sequence). V lost 5 bases and J lost 2; bases outside the gene matches: 7. The CDR3 is 14 amino acids.

This clonotype has more than one count but fewer than ten. V and J are TRBV19 and TRBJ2-1; 9 bases agree with TRBD2. The CDR3 loop spans 15 amino acids. CDR1 and CDR2 (germline): LNHDA, SQIVND (reference sequence). Trimming took 3 bases from V and 4 from J; bases not matched to a gene: 4. Here the CDR3 reads CASSMAGGRYNEQFF. In DNA, the CDR3 is TGTGCCAGTAGTATGGCGGGAGGGCGATACAATGAGCAGTTCTTC. Complete variable domain (other parts from reference TRBV19 and TRBJ2-1): DGGITQSPKYLFRKEGQNVTLSCEQNLNHDAMYWYRQDPGQGLRLIYYSQIVNDFQKGDIAEGYSVSREKKESFPLTVTSAQKNPTAFYLCASSMAGGRYNEQFFGPGTRLTVL.

This clonotype has a count of ten or more. The chain combines TRBV7-2 with TRBJ2-1, with 7 positions matching TRBD2. The CDR3 has 17 residues. V dropped 5 bases and J dropped 4; count of bases not matched to a gene: 14. CDR1 is SGHTA, CDR2 FQGNSA, per germline. The CDR3 region has the DNA TGTGCCAGCAGCCTACGCCTCCTAGCGGAGGGATACAATGAGCAGTTCTTC. Translating it yields CASSLRLLAEGYNEQFF.

This clonotype has more than one count but fewer than ten. The chain uses TRBV7-8 and TRBJ2-2; tentative D call: TRBD2 (7 bases). Germline CDR1 reads SGHVS; CDR2 reads FQNEAQ. Trimming stripped 6 bases from V and 6 bases from J, with 23 bases between. The CDR3 length is 17 residues. The CDR3 DNA follows: TGTGCCAGCAGATTCGGCCTTTTACAGGGAGGGTCCGGGGAGCTGTTTTTT. The encoded protein is CASRFGLLQGGSGELFF.

In its sample, this clonotype was seen a few times. The V gene is TRBV6-1, the J gene TRBJ2-1, with TRBD2 matching over 7 bases. CDR3 length equals 15 residues. V trimming: 6 bases; J trimming: 7 bases; junction bases outside the gene matches: 12. CDR1 and CDR2 from the germline V gene are MNHNS and SASEGT. The DNA of the CDR3 is TGTGCCAGCAGGGGGTTCGGCGGGAGAGAGAATGAGCAGTTCTTC. This gives the protein CASRGFGGRENEQFF.

This clonotype was detected many times. The J gene is TRBJ1-1, the V gene TRBV28; TRBD1 is a possible D gene (6 bases). With 5 bases removed from V and 2 bases from J, the gap between germline ends came to 21 bases. CDR3 length: 17 residues. Germline-derived CDR1 and CDR2 are MDHEN and SYDVKM. CDR3 sequence (DNA): TGTGCCAGCAGTCCCCTGGGGGGCGGGAAGTCAAACACTGAAGCTTTCTTT. It specifies CASSPLGGGKSNTEAFF.

The table lists this clonotype with many counts. In nucleotides, the CDR3 is TGCGCCAGCAGCCCCTTACCCCTGACTGGGCGGAGGGATGGGGAAAAACTGTTTTTT. It encodes CASSPLPLTGRRDGEKLFF. V and J are TRBV5-1 and TRBJ1-4; D is ambiguous. Germline V CDR1 and CDR2: SGHRS, YFSETQ. The CDR3 extends over 19 amino acids. V was cut by 4 bases and J by 8 bases, with 30 bases left in between.

Many counts were recorded for this clonotype. The rearrangement joins TRBV12-3 or TRBV12-4 to TRBJ1-4; 7 bases agree with TRBD1. Losses at the gene ends were 6 bases for V and 2 bases for J; bases not matched to a gene: 3. The CDR3 contains 14 residues. CDR3 sequence: CASSRGATNEKLFF. The CDR3 DNA is TGTGCCAGCAGCAGGGGGGCGACTAATGAAAAACTGTTTTTT.

This clonotype appeared many times. Here the CDR3 reads CASSSPGESYGYTF. The CDR3 DNA follows: TGTGCCAGCAGTTCACCGGGGGAAAGTTATGGCTACACCTTC. This chain links TRBV12-3 or TRBV12-4 with TRBJ1-2; maybe TRBD1 (5 bases). This CDR3 spans 14 amino acids. Trimming shortened V by 4 bases and J by 5 bases, and 14 bases separated the two germline ends.

This clonotype turned up a few times. The rearrangement uses TRBV3-1 and TRBJ2-1; D gene ambiguous. V was pared by 4 bases and J by 5 bases, with 9 bases between. Germline lookup yields CDR1 LGHDT and CDR2 YNNKEL (reference sequence). The CDR3 loop spans 13 amino acids. CDR3 amino acids: CASSRFPNNEQFF. CDR3 DNA sequence: TGTGCCAGCAGCCGATTTCCAAACAATGAGCAGTTCTTC.

This clonotype occurred many times. V usage is TRBV20-1 and J usage is TRBJ1-4; D remains ambiguous. CDR1 DFQATT and CDR2 SNEGSKA come from the germline V gene (reference sequence). The CDR3 has 16 residues. Trimming removed 3 bases from V and 6 bases from J, with 20 bases in between. DNA for the CDR3: TGCAGTGCTAGCGGGCTTCTTCCAGGAAAGGATGAAAAACTGTTTTTT. Its protein product is CSASGLLPGKDEKLFF.

The chain employs TRBV5-6 and TRBJ1-5; possible D gene TRBD1, 5 bases. CDR1 and CDR2 (germline): SGHDT, YYEEEE. This CDR3 region has 13 residues. V was cut by 6 bases and J by 4 bases, with 11 bases left in between. CDR3 region: CASNLGPNQPQHF. In DNA form, the CDR3 reads TGTGCCAGCAACCTGGGGCCGAATCAGCCCCAGCATTTT.

This clonotype has a count of ten or more. The gene calls are TRBV11-1 and TRBJ1-1; D uncertain. V was pared by 6 bases and J by 0 bases, with 23 bases between. The CDR3 loop spans 18 amino acids. Germline V CDR1 and CDR2: SGHAT, FQDESV (reference sequence). CDR3 protein: CASRNPPGGSSMNTEAFF. CDR3 nucleotide sequence: TGTGCCAGCAGAAACCCCCCCGGTGGCAGCTCAATGAACACTGAAGCTTTCTTT.

The chain recombines TRBV25-1 with TRBJ1-2; perhaps TRBD1 as D (6 bases). Germline V CDR1 and CDR2: MGHDK, SYGVNS. The V end was cut by 3 bases, the J end by 4 bases, with 12 bases between. The CDR3 spans 14 residues. The chain's CDR3 is CASSDRDNFYGYTF. CDR3 coding DNA: TGTGCCAGCAGTGACCGGGACAACTTCTATGGCTACACCTTC.

This clonotype was counted many times. This chain joins TRBV27 and TRBJ1-5; D possibly corresponds to TRBD1 (5 bases). This CDR3 region has 16 residues. Germline V CDR1 and CDR2: MNHEY, SMNVEV (reference sequence). The germline V and J ends were trimmed by 0 bases and 1 base, with 10 bases remaining between them. The CDR3 reads CASSLSGRMSNQPQHF. In nucleotides, the CDR3 is TGTGCCAGCAGTTTATCGGGACGGATGAGCAATCAGCCCCAGCATTTT.

This clonotype has more than one count but fewer than ten. This rearrangement joins TRBV20-1 to TRBJ2-3, with D hard to call. The CDR3 spans 15 residues. Trimming pared 5 bases from V and 3 bases from J, leaving 18 bases between. The germline gives CDR1 DFQATT, CDR2 SNEGSKA (reference sequence). The CDR3 bases are TGCAGTGCTTACGACCCCTCCGCGAGGACAGATACGCAGTATTTT. It codes for CSAYDPSARTDTQYF.

The rearrangement joins TRBV5-6 to TRBJ1-4, with TRBD1 as a possible D gene (6 bases). This CDR3 is built from 15 residues. Trimming took 2 bases from V and 6 from J, leaving 14 bases between them. Germline V CDR1 and CDR2: SGHDT, YYEEEE. CDR3 in amino acids: CASSFLDRPYEKLFF. Here the CDR3 DNA reads TGTGCCAGCAGCTTCCTCGACAGGCCTTATGAAAAACTGTTTTTT.

This clonotype was seen once. This may stem from a read error, because a much larger clone lies one nucleotide away. The chain couples TRBV28 to TRBJ2-3; 16 positions agree with TRBD2. The J call may be wrong; the DNA end is better matched by TRBJ2-1. The CDR3 covers 16 residues. Germline V CDR1 and CDR2: MDHEN, SYDVKM. In nucleotides, the CDR3 is TGTGCCAGCAGTGGGACTAGCGGGAGGGCCTACAATGGGCAGTTCTTC. Its protein is CASSGTSGRAYNGQFF.

This clonotype has just a few counts. Here the CDR3 reads CASSYSSREWGEQYF. The DNA of the CDR3 is TGTGCCAGCAGTTACTCGAGTCGGGAGTGGGGCGAGCAGTACTTC. The V gene is TRBV6-5, the J gene TRBJ2-7; a weak D match, TRBD2 (6 bases). The CDR3 is 15 residues long. The V and J ends lost 0 bases and 6 bases respectively, with 15 bases between them. CDR1 is MNHEY and CDR2 is SVGAGI in the germline V gene.

This clonotype was detected many times. The chain links TRBV2 to TRBJ1-4; D is ambiguous. The CDR3 is 15 residues long. Germline loops: CDR1 SNHLY, CDR2 FYNNEI. The ends were cut back, 6 bases at V and 0 bases at J, with 11 bases in the middle. The CDR3 is CASRGLSSTNEKLFF. In DNA form, the CDR3 reads TGTGCCAGCAGGGGATTGTCATCAACTAATGAAAAACTGTTTTTT.

This chain joins TRBV6-2 or TRBV6-3 and TRBJ2-7; 15 nucleotides align to TRBD2. The end of the DNA is better explained by TRBJ2-1, so the J call may be wrong. The CDR3 has 17 residues. Germline CDR1 is MNHEY and CDR2 is SVGEGT. CDR3 sequence reads: CASSFRTSGRVSDEQFF. The CDR3 region has the DNA TGTGCCAGCAGTTTCAGGACTAGCGGGAGGGTCTCGGATGAGCAGTTCTTC.

This clonotype appeared many times. This chain uses TRBV7-9 with TRBJ2-2; 12 positions agree with TRBD2. This CDR3 spans 17 amino acids. The J segment lost 2 bases and the V segment lost 5 bases, leaving 6 bases of the junction unmatched. Looked up from germline, CDR1 is SEHNR and CDR2 is FQNEAQ (reference sequence). CDR3 protein: CASSNGLAGINTGELFF. DNA for the CDR3: TGTGCCAGCAGCAACGGACTAGCGGGAATTAACACCGGGGAGCTGTTTTTT. Drawing the rest from reference TRBV7-9 and TRBJ2-2, the complete variable domain is DTGVSQNPRHKITKRGQNVTFRCDPISEHNRLYWYRQTLGQGPEFLTYFQNEAQLEKSRLLSDRFSAERPKGSFSTLEIQRTEQGDSAMYLCASSNGLAGINTGELFFGEGSRLTVL.

There are many counts of this clonotype. V and J are TRBV20-1 and TRBJ1-2, with 7 bases lining up with TRBD1. The CDR3 is made up of 13 amino acids. Germline assignment: CDR1 DFQATT and CDR2 SNEGSKA (reference sequence). V trimming: 6 bases; J trimming: 2 bases; junction bases outside the gene matches: 6. The CDR3, as DNA: TGCAGTGCAGGAGGGGGACAGAACTATGGCTACACCTTC. This sequence encodes CSAGGGQNYGYTF.

This clonotype has just a few counts. The chain employs TRBV3-1 and TRBJ2-5; 7 bases align to TRBD2. CDR1 and CDR2 (germline): LGHDT, YNNKEL (reference sequence). V trimming: 5 bases; J trimming: 2 bases; junction bases outside the gene matches: 5. The CDR3 contains 14 residues. DNA of the CDR3: TGTGCCAGCAGCACCCGGACTAGGCAAGAGACCCAGTACTTC. This encodes CASSTRTRQETQYF.

This clonotype was detected a few times. The gene calls are TRBV24-1 and TRBJ2-5; D is ambiguous. The CDR3 sequence is 13 residues long. The germline gives CDR1 KGHDR, CDR2 SFDVKD. V dropped 3 bases and J dropped 5 bases, with 9 bases sitting between them. The CDR3 region has the DNA TGTGCCACCAGTGATAAGGACCGGGAGACCCAGTACTTC. The encoded protein is CATSDKDRETQYF.

This clonotype was observed at least ten times. This chain uses TRBV20-1 with TRBJ2-7; 7 bases agree with TRBD1. V lost 3 bases to trimming and J lost 0 bases; unmatched junction nucleotides: 11. CDR3 length: 16 amino acids. The germline V gene encodes CDR1 DFQATT and CDR2 SNEGSKA (reference sequence). The DNA for the CDR3 is TGCAGTGCTAGTGTATACCCGGACAGGATCTCCTACGAGCAGTACTTC. Translation gives CSASVYPDRISYEQYF.

The table lists this clonotype with a few counts. This chain uses TRBV20-1 with TRBJ2-7; the match to TRBD2 covers 8 bases. CDR3 length: 14 residues. J gave up 0 bases and V 3 bases, and 4 bases lay outside the gene matches. CDR1 and CDR2 (germline): DFQATT, SNEGSKA (reference sequence). The CDR3 region has the DNA TGCAGTGCTAGCCTGCGGGGGGTCTCCTACGAGCAGTACTTC. Its translation is CSASLRGVSYEQYF.

The table lists this clonotype with a few counts. The rearrangement joins TRBV7-2 to TRBJ2-1; 8 bases map to TRBD2. This CDR3 is built from 18 residues. V shed 1 base and J 0 bases; nucleotides not matched to a gene: 8. CDR1 and CDR2 from the germline V gene are SGHTA and FQGNSA. The CDR3 loop is CASSLVSGNPPSYNEQFF. As DNA, the CDR3 is TGTGCCAGCAGCTTAGTTAGCGGGAATCCCCCCTCCTACAATGAGCAGTTCTTC. The variable domain in full, completed from reference TRBV7-2 and TRBJ2-1, reads GAGVSQSPSNKVTEKGKDVELRCDPISGHTALYWYRQSLGQGLEFLIYFQGNSAPDKSGLPSDRFSAERTGGSVSTLTIQRTQQEDSAVYLCASSLVSGNPPSYNEQFFGPGTRLTVL.

This clonotype was picked up many times. V and J are TRBV2 and TRBJ1-2; D possibly corresponds to TRBD1 (6 bases). This CDR3 has 15 residues. V was pared by 7 bases and J by 2 bases, with 17 bases between. Per germline, CDR1 SNHLY and CDR2 FYNNEI. The CDR3 loop is CASTFRDTRNYGYTF. The CDR3 DNA is TGTGCCAGCACGTTCCGGGACACTAGGAACTATGGCTACACCTTC.

This clonotype was recorded at least ten times. The junction differs from germline at one of its ends, possibly a read error. This sequence joins TRBV5-1 and TRBJ2-1; no definite D call. The CDR3 sequence is 15 residues long. Germline CDR1 SGHRS, CDR2 YFSETQ. The CDR3 spells CASSLVGIGPNEQFF. The CDR3 DNA follows: TGTGCCAGCAGCTTGGTTGGGATCGGGCCCAATGAGCAGTTCTTC.